The clone carrying this T cell receptor beta chain turned up a few times. The antigen remains undetermined. V shed 0 bases and J shed 0 bases, with 14 bases lying between them. The CDR3 is 17 amino acids. Quantitative molecular-barcoded 5'-RACE generated the TCR beta libraries. Via MiXCR, TCRdb re-called the 5' RACE reads, giving one row per CDR3 protein. Here the sample spans about 540,000 distinct CDR3 sequences, more than 9.5% being singletons. These data originate in a study of CD8 T cells in ankylosing spondylitis. The study's findings and limits: Blood from ankylosing spondylitis patients appeared to carry a characteristic roughly eight-variant TCR beta motif. Reports say disease-linked clones showed up significantly more in matched ankylosing spondylitis synovial fluid.

The sequence was obtained from a male donor with ankylosing spondylitis. This chain connects TRBV12-3 or TRBV12-4 to TRBJ1-2, with a weak D call TRBD1 (5 bases). Sequenced sample: blood, either unsorted or a sorted T cell fraction (not recorded which). CDR3 sequence reads: CASSLALRGSANYGYTF. The CDR3 DNA sequence: TGTGCCAGCAGTTTAGCGCTAAGGGGTTCGGCTAACTATGGCTACACCTTC.